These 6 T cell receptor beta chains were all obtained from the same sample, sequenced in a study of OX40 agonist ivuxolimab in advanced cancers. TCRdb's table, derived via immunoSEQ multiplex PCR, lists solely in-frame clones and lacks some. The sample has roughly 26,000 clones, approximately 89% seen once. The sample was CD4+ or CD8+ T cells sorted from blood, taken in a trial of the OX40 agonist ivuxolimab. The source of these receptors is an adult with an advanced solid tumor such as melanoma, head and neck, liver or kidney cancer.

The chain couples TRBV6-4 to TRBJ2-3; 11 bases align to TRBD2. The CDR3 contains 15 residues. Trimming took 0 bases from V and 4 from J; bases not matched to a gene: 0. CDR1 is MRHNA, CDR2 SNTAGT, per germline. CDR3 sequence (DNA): TGTGCCAGCAGTGACTCTAGCGGGGGGGCAGATACGCAGTATTTT. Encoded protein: CASSDSSGGADTQYF.

CDR3 bases: TGCGCCAGCAGCCAAGTGGGGGGTACCACTGAAGCTTTCTTT. This sequence encodes CASSQVGGTTEAFF. The rearrangement links TRBV4-3 to TRBJ1-1, with a possible D match to TRBD1 (5 bases). The V gene's germline CDR1 is LGHNA and CDR2 YSLEER. V was cut by 1 base and J by 4 bases, with 10 bases left in between. The CDR3 is 14 amino acids.

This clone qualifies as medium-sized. The CDR3 DNA sequence: TGTGCCAGCAGTTCACGACAGAAACAAGCTTTCTTT. Encoded protein: CASSSRQKQAFF. The chain uses TRBV6-1 and TRBJ1-1, with D perhaps TRBD1 (5 bases). Germline-derived CDR1 and CDR2 are MNHNS and SASEGT. This CDR3 spans 12 amino acids. With 5 bases removed from V and 9 bases from J, the gap between germline ends came to 13 bases.

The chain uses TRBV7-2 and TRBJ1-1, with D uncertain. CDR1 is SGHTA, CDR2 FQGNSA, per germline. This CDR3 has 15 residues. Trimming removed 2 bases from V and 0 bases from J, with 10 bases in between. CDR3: CASSLYQGLNTEAFF. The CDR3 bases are TGTGCCAGCAGCTTATATCAAGGTTTGAACACTGAAGCTTTCTTT.

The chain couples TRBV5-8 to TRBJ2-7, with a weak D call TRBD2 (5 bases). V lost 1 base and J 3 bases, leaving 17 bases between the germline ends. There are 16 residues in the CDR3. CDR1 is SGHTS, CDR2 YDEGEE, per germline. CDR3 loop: CASSLTRFSDFYEQYF. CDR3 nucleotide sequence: TGTGCCAGCAGCTTGACCAGGTTTAGCGATTTCTACGAGCAGTACTTC. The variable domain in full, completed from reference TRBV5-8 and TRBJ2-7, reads EAGVTQSPTHLIKTRGQQATLRCSPISGHTSVYWYQQALGLGLQFLLWYDEGEERNRGNFPPRFSGRQFPNYSSELNVNALELEDSALYLCASSLTRFSDFYEQYFGPGTRLTVT.

The CDR3 spells CATSRDSFGLAGGNEQFF. The CDR3 DNA follows: TGTGCCACCAGCAGAGATAGTTTCGGACTAGCGGGCGGTAATGAGCAGTTCTTC. This chain connects TRBV15 to TRBJ2-1; 11 bases align to TRBD2. Germline V gives CDR1 LNHNV, CDR2 YYDKDF (reference sequence). V was pared by 0 bases and J by 7 bases, with 11 bases of the junction left unmatched. This CDR3 has 18 amino acids.